This T cell receptor beta chain is drawn from a study of technical replicates of blood from a few donors. Germline-derived CDR1 and CDR2 are LNHDA and SQIVND (reference sequence). The ends were cut back, 7 bases at V and 7 bases at J, with 25 bases in the middle. The CDR3 is 16 amino acids. Some clones are missing from TCRdb's copy, which holds only in-frame ones; the method was immunoSEQ multiplex PCR. Of over 90,000 clones listed, approximately 96% are singletons. This TCR was sampled from a human donor in good health. The gene calls are TRBV19 and TRBJ1-2; TRBD1 might be the D (6 bases). The sequenced material came from T cells isolated from PBMCs. CDR3 protein: CASKDIGAGVLSGYTF. The CDR3 DNA is TGTGCCAGTAAGGATATTGGGGCAGGGGTTTTGTCTGGCTACACCTTC.